Listed below are T cell receptor beta chains from one sample, sequenced in a study of shared clonotypes between healthy human individuals. Assay used: immunoSEQ multiplex PCR; TCRdb lists only in-frame clones, some missing. The data contain 550,000 to 650,000 clones, approximately 96% of them seen just once; the ten biggest clones take up 0.11%. The sequencing sample was made of naive CD8+ T cells sorted from blood. The receptors were gathered from a woman in her twenties or thirties in good health. CDR3s leave out the opening cysteine and the closing phenylalanine or tryptophan. Each record gives: CDR3 length, V gene, J gene, CDR3 protein.

len: 17; v_gene: TRBV7-9; j_gene: TRBJ2-1; CDR3aa: ASSYPGLGGSSSYNEQF
len: 10; v_gene: TRBV15; j_gene: TRBJ2-7; CDR3aa: ATSRDHYEQY
len: 13; v_gene: TRBV6-5; j_gene: TRBJ2-7; CDR3aa: ASSLRLAGHYEQY
len: 14; v_gene: TRBV13; j_gene: TRBJ2-1; CDR3aa: ASSPRGETTYNEQF
len: 12; v_gene: TRBV28; j_gene: TRBJ1-5; CDR3aa: ASHLDGRNQPQH
len: 12; v_gene: TRBV28; j_gene: TRBJ2-7; CDR3aa: ASSSTSGRNEQY
len: 12; v_gene: TRBV28; j_gene: TRBJ2-5; CDR3aa: ASMERLVQETQY
len: 13; v_gene: TRBV29-1; j_gene: TRBJ2-1; CDR3aa: SVEDGTSGSIEQF
len: 13; v_gene: TRBV9; j_gene: TRBJ2-7; CDR3aa: ASSVDGTVPYEQY
len: 13; v_gene: TRBV28; j_gene: TRBJ1-1; CDR3aa: ASSLFQGAGTEAF
len: 12; v_gene: TRBV29-1; j_gene: TRBJ2-7; CDR3aa: SAGQGIAGSEQY
len: 15; v_gene: TRBV15; j_gene: TRBJ2-4; CDR3aa: ATSRDLRRSHKNIQY
len: 13; v_gene: TRBV6-1; j_gene: TRBJ2-7; CDR3aa: ASSETVLPWGEQY
len: 13; v_gene: TRBV5-6; j_gene: TRBJ2-1; CDR3aa: ASSNPWARYNEQF
len: 13; v_gene: TRBV7-9; j_gene: TRBJ2-5; CDR3aa: ASSLMGGRGVTQY
len: 13; v_gene: TRBV27; j_gene: TRBJ2-7; CDR3aa: ASRPGASGMYEQY
len: 13; v_gene: TRBV11-2; j_gene: TRBJ2-2; CDR3aa: ASSNLAGGTGELF
len: 14; v_gene: TRBV5-6; j_gene: TRBJ2-1; CDR3aa: ASSLGGVYSYNEQF
len: 11; v_gene: TRBV29-1; j_gene: TRBJ1-2; CDR3aa: SVEGGGQHGYT
len: 13; v_gene: TRBV4-1; j_gene: TRBJ2-1; CDR3aa: ASSPKTHSYNEQF
len: 14; v_gene: TRBV2; j_gene: TRBJ1-2; CDR3aa: ASTQGAGFEYYGYT
len: 12; v_gene: TRBV28; j_gene: TRBJ1-5; CDR3aa: ASSLFKGEQPQH